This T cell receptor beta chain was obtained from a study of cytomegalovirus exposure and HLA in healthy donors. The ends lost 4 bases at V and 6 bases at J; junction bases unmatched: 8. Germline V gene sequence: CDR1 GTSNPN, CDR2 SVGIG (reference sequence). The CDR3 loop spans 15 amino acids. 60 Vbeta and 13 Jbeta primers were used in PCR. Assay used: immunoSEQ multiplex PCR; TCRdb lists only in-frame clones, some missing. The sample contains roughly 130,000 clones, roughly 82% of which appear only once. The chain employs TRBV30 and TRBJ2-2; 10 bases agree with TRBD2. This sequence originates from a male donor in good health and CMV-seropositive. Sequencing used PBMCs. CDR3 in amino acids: CAWKEAGGVSGELFF. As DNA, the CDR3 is TGTGCCTGGAAAGAAGCGGGAGGGGTATCCGGGGAGCTGTTTTTT.